This TCR beta chain was documented in a study of T cells after yellow fever vaccination. At the level of the study: Where fractions had low cell numbers, libraries were prepared from them with the SMART-Seq v4 Ultra Low Input RNA kit. Study-level results: Among all clonotypes, a small share was observed in both CD4 and CD8 compartments. Researchers cautioned that FACS-sorted repertoires could harbor abundant clonotypes contaminating from the bulk population.

A 5'RACE template-switching step, the method used to make TCR cDNA, added a universal primer site and UMIs. TCRdb redid the calling of the 5' RACE reads with MiXCR, one entry per CDR3 protein. The table shows some 110,000 distinct CDR3 sequences, with around 7.4% occurring only once. Germline assignment: CDR1 SGHRS and CDR2 YFSETQ. This CDR3 is built from 16 residues. The V and J ends lost 3 bases and 0 bases, in that order; junction bases with no gene match: 6. This clonotype appeared many times. Its antigen is undetermined. The sequenced sample was CD4+ T cells sorted from PBMCs, obtained 10 days after the first yellow fever vaccination. This chain joins TRBV5-1 and TRBJ2-5; TRBD1 matches at 9 bases. This sequence was found in a man aged 18 to 29 who received the YFV17D yellow fever vaccine. Here the CDR3 reads CASSSDRGAYQETQYF. CDR3 sequence (DNA): TGCGCCAGCAGCTCGGACAGGGGAGCATACCAAGAGACCCAGTACTTC. Together with reference TRBV5-1 and TRBJ2-5, the CDR3 gives the full variable domain: KAGVTQTPRYLIKTRGQQVTLSCSPISGHRSVSWYQQTPGQGLQFLFEYFSETQRNKGNFPGRFSGRQFSNSRSEMNVSTLELGDSALYLCASSSDRGAYQETQYFGPGTRLLVL.